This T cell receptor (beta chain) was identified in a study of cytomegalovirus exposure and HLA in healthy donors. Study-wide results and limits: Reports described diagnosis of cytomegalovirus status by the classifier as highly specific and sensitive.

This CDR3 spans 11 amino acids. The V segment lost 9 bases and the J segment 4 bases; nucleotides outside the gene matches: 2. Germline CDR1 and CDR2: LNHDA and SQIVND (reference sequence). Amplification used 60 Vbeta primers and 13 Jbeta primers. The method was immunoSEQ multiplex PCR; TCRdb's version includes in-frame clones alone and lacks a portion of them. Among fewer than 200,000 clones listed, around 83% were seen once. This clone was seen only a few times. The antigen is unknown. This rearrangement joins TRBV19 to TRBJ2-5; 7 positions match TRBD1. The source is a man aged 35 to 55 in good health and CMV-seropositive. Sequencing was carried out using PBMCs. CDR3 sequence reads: CASRQGETQYF. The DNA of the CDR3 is TGTGCCAGCCGACAGGGAGAGACCCAGTACTTC.